This TCR beta chain was recovered during a study of response to subunit inactivated influenza vaccine. Study conclusions and caveats: With each seasonal influenza vaccination, the authors suggested, few new T cells are recruited.

TCRdb fed the RT-PCR reads into MiXCR, producing one record per CDR3 protein. Of 610,000 or so distinct CDR3 sequences in the sample, around 13% were seen once. Only a few counts were recorded for this clonotype. Its antigen is undetermined. V dropped 2 bases and J dropped 5 bases, with 13 bases sitting between them. The germline gives CDR1 SNHLY, CDR2 FYNNEI. CDR3 length equals 14 residues. The V call is TRBV2, the J call TRBJ2-7; D is possibly TRBD2 (5 bases). This material consisted of PBMCs from blood, taken roughly 13 days after vaccination. The source is a man between 45 and 60 years old who received an inactivated influenza vaccine. The CDR3 DNA reads as TGTGCCAGCAGTGAATTATCGGGGATTCACGAGCAGTACTTC. This codes for CASSELSGIHEQYF.